One and the same sample provided the 21 T cell receptor beta chains below, sequenced in a study of Graves' ophthalmopathy and Graves' hyperthyroidism. Transcripts of RNA were the source for amplifying TCR beta CDR3 regions. In the first round, RT-PCR was carried out with HTBI primers, and a multiplex PCR formed the second round. TCRdb used MiXCR to reprocess the multiplex PCR reads, holding one entry per CDR3 protein. The sample comprises some 1.1 million distinct CDR3 sequences, about 35% of which are singletons, and 8.5% to 14% rests with the top ten. Sequencing was carried out using peripheral blood or thyroid tissue (not recorded which). These receptors originate from an adult man with Graves' hyperthyroidism.

There are many counts of this clonotype. This chain uses TRBV19 with TRBJ1-1; TRBD1 aligns across 9 bases. The V gene's germline CDR1 is LNHDA and CDR2 SQIVND (reference sequence). The CDR3 is 14 amino acids. Losses at the gene ends were 5 bases for V and 11 bases for J; bases not matched to a gene: 12. In DNA, the CDR3 is TGTGCCAGTAGTCGGGACAGGGAGGTCTGGTGGGCTTTCTTT. It is translated as CASSRDREVWWAFF.

The sample holds many counts of this clonotype. The chain links TRBV24-1 to TRBJ2-5; maybe TRBD1 (5 bases). The germline V gene encodes CDR1 KGHDR and CDR2 SFDVKD. The V end lost 5 bases, the J end lost 2 bases, and 17 bases lay between the germline ends. CDR3 length: 16 amino acids. CDR3 in amino acids: CATSGGTGQWQETQYF. The CDR3 region has the DNA TGTGCCACCAGTGGAGGAACAGGACAATGGCAAGAGACCCAGTACTTC.

This clonotype was detected ten times or more. The rearrangement joins TRBV12-3 or TRBV12-4 to TRBJ1-1; the D is unclear. Trimming stripped 5 bases from V and 4 bases from J, with 5 bases between. CDR3 size: 11 residues. The DNA for the CDR3 is TGTGCCAGCAGTAAACCCACTGAAGCTTTCTTT. Its protein product is CASSKPTEAFF.

This rearrangement joins TRBV29-1 to TRBJ1-2; tentative D call: TRBD1 (5 bases). The CDR3 is 12 residues long. The germline V gene has CDR1 SQVTM and CDR2 ANQGSEA. V lost 6 bases and J 5 bases, leaving 13 bases between the germline ends. This chain's CDR3 is CSVQRTTYGYTF. CDR3 nucleotides: TGCAGCGTCCAGAGGACAACGTATGGCTACACCTTC.

This clonotype was detected many times. The gene calls are TRBV20-1 and TRBJ1-1; TRBD1 might be the D (6 bases). Trimming pared 1 base from V and 7 bases from J, leaving 16 bases between. Germline CDR1 DFQATT, CDR2 SNEGSKA (reference sequence). This CDR3 region has 14 residues. The CDR3 protein is CSARATGGGGEAFF. Here the CDR3 DNA reads TGCAGTGCTAGAGCGACCGGCGGGGGCGGTGAAGCTTTCTTT.

The table lists this clonotype with a few counts. The chain recombines TRBV4-1 with TRBJ2-7; 7 nucleotides line up with TRBD2. V trimming: 4 bases; J trimming: 0 bases; junction bases outside the gene matches: 9. The CDR3 length is 16 residues. Germline CDR1 is MGHRA and CDR2 is YSYEKL. The CDR3, as DNA: TGCGCCAGCAGCCCTCTTATAGCGGGTAGCTCCTACGAGCAGTACTTC. It translates to CASSPLIAGSSYEQYF.

The rearrangement uses TRBV11-3 and TRBJ2-2; either TRBD1 or TRBD2 may supply D (5 bases each). Germline-derived CDR1 and CDR2 are SGHNT and YENEEA. V lost 6 bases and J lost 6, with 11 bases in between. The CDR3 is 13 residues long. CDR3 protein: CASRGRFSGELFF. In DNA, the CDR3 is TGTGCCAGCAGGGGACGGTTTTCCGGGGAGCTGTTTTTT. The variable domain in full, with the rest retrieved from reference TRBV11-3 and TRBJ2-2, is EAGVVQSPRYKIIEKKQPVAFWCNPISGHNTLYWYLQNLGQGPELLIRYENEEAVDDSQLPKDRFSAERLKGVDSTLKIQPAELGDSAVYLCASRGRFSGELFFGEGSRLTVL.

This clonotype has at least ten counts. V usage is TRBV19 and J usage is TRBJ1-5; perhaps TRBD1 as D (5 bases). The germline V gene encodes CDR1 LNHDA and CDR2 SQIVND (reference sequence). V lost 5 bases and J lost 3, with 8 bases in between. The CDR3 spans 13 residues. The CDR3 sequence: CASSGGYNQPQHF. The CDR3 region has the DNA TGTGCCAGTAGTGGGGGGTACAATCAGCCCCAGCATTTT.

CDR3 coding DNA: TGTGCCAGCAGCCACAGGGGCCCCTCAGCCCAGTACTTC. Translated: CASSHRGPSAQYF. The chain is built from TRBV7-8 and TRBJ2-5, with 7 nucleotides matching TRBD1. The ends lost 5 bases at V and 9 bases at J; junction bases unmatched: 9. Germline V gene data show CDR1 as SGHVS and CDR2 as FQNEAQ. The CDR3 length is 13 residues.

This clonotype was observed many times. The CDR3 DNA is TGTGCCAGCAGAGAAGGGACAGGGAACACTGAAGCTTTCTTT. The encoded protein is CASREGTGNTEAFF. The rearrangement joins TRBV7-6 to TRBJ1-1; TRBD1 matches at 8 bases. CDR1 is SGHVS and CDR2 is FNYEAQ in the germline V gene. The CDR3 length is 14 residues. V gave up 6 bases and J gave up 1 base; unmatched junction bases: 4.

This clonotype has only a few counts. The chain joins TRBV7-2 to TRBJ2-7; D might be TRBD2 (5 bases). Germline V lookup: CDR1 SGHTA, CDR2 FQGNSA. This CDR3 spans 13 amino acids. V dropped 0 bases and J dropped 6 bases, with 9 bases sitting between them. Here the CDR3 DNA reads TGTGCCAGCAGCTTAGCGAGGGCTAGCGAGCAGTACTTC. Protein sequence: CASSLARASEQYF.

This clonotype was seen ten or more times. The genes are TRBV20-1 and TRBJ2-7, with a weak D call TRBD2 (5 bases). CDR1 is DFQATT, CDR2 SNEGSKA, per germline (reference sequence). Trimming cost V 1 base and J 3 bases, with 10 bases left between them. The CDR3 sequence is 13 residues long. The CDR3 DNA sequence: TGCAGTGCTAGAGGGCTAGCAGACTACGAGCAGTACTTC. Translated, it gives CSARGLADYEQYF.

There are many counts of this clonotype. The chain uses TRBV20-1 and TRBJ2-7; D call uncertain. Germline V lookup: CDR1 DFQATT, CDR2 SNEGSKA (reference sequence). V lost 1 base and J 0 bases, leaving 4 bases between the germline ends. CDR3 length: 12 residues. CDR3 in amino acids: CSARGFSYEQYF. CDR3 nucleotides: TGCAGTGCTAGAGGTTTCTCCTACGAGCAGTACTTC.

The chain carries TRBV7-3 and TRBJ2-5; TRBD2 agrees at 13 bases. Per germline, CDR1 SGHTA and CDR2 FQGTGA. The V and J ends lost 5 bases and 2 bases, in that order; junction bases with no gene match: 5. The CDR3 consists of 16 residues. The CDR3 DNA reads as TGTGCCAGCAGCAACTGGACTAGCGGGGGTCAAGAGACCCAGTACTTC. This sequence encodes CASSNWTSGGQETQYF.

This clonotype was detected a few times. The chain joins TRBV13 to TRBJ2-7, with 13 bases identical to TRBD2. The CDR3 runs to 18 residues. Germline V gives CDR1 PRHDT, CDR2 FYEKMQ (reference sequence). The J segment lost 0 bases and the V segment lost 7 bases, leaving 12 bases of the junction unmatched. CDR3 in DNA: TGTGCCAGCACCCAGGGACTAGCGGGGTTACCGAGCTCCTACGAGCAGTACTTC. Encoded protein: CASTQGLAGLPSSYEQYF.

V is TRBV5-5 and J is TRBJ1-1; D perhaps matches TRBD1 (5 bases). CDR1 and CDR2 (germline): SGHKS, YYEKEE (reference sequence). The CDR3 is made up of 14 amino acids. With 2 bases removed from V and 2 bases from J, the gap between germline ends came to 10 bases. CDR3 in amino acids: CASSFAGRNTEAFF. The CDR3 nucleotides read TGTGCCAGCAGCTTTGCAGGGCGAAACACTGAAGCTTTCTTT. Full variable domain (rest looked up from reference TRBV5-5 and TRBJ1-1): DAGVTQSPTHLIKTRGQQVTLRCSPISGHKSVSWYQQVLGQGPQFIFQYYEKEERGRGNFPDRFSARQFPNYSSELNVNALLLGDSALYLCASSFAGRNTEAFFGQGTRLTVV.

In this sample, this clonotype turned up a few times. The chain couples TRBV9 to TRBJ2-5; unclear D gene. The CDR3 extends over 14 amino acids. Germline lookup yields CDR1 SGDLS and CDR2 YYNGEE. Deletions cut 0 bases from V and 2 bases from J, with 8 bases between. CDR3 sequence: CASSVGNRQETQYF. Written as DNA, the CDR3 is TGTGCCAGCAGCGTAGGTAACAGACAAGAGACCCAGTACTTC.

CDR3 coding DNA: TGTGCCAGCAGCTTAACAGGGGAAAGGGGCAATCAGCCCCAGCATTTT. It codes for CASSLTGERGNQPQHF. This chain connects TRBV7-2 to TRBJ1-5; the match to TRBD1 covers 7 bases. The CDR3 spans 16 residues. Losses at the gene ends were 2 bases for V and 2 bases for J; bases not matched to a gene: 6. Germline V gene sequence: CDR1 SGHTA, CDR2 FQGNSA.

As DNA, the CDR3 is TGTGCCAGCAGCGTTAGTCTGACAGGGTGGGCCGAGCAGTACTTC. Protein: CASSVSLTGWAEQYF. The rearrangement uses TRBV9 and TRBJ2-7, with 7 bases fitting TRBD1. The CDR3 has 15 amino acids. Trimming removed 2 bases from V and 6 bases from J; junction bases left unmatched: 11. CDR1 is SGDLS and CDR2 is YYNGEE in the germline V gene.

This clonotype was counted a few times. This chain links TRBV6-2 or TRBV6-3 with TRBJ2-7; a possible D gene is TRBD2 (6 bases). Germline V gene data show CDR1 as MNHEY and CDR2 as SVGEGT. V was shortened by 1 base and J by 2 bases, with 9 bases between the two germline ends. The CDR3 length is 14 residues. The CDR3 sequence is CASSYYGGAYEQYF. Written as DNA, the CDR3 is TGTGCCAGCAGTTACTATGGCGGGGCCTACGAGCAGTACTTC.

This clonotype was recorded many times. The J gene is TRBJ2-7, the V gene TRBV15; D is uncertain. The germline CDR1 and CDR2 sequences are LNHNV and YYDKDF (reference sequence). V gave up 0 bases and J gave up 4 bases, with 7 bases separating them. CDR3 length equals 13 residues. The CDR3, as DNA: TGTGCCACCAGCAGAGAAGCGCAGTACGAGCAGTACTTC. Translated: CATSREAQYEQYF.